The 14 T cell receptor beta chains below were found in one sample sequenced in a study of blood T cell repertoires in COVID-19. The table came from immunoSEQ multiplex PCR; TCRdb's copy has only in-frame clones and leaves some out. The data show fewer than 500,000 clones, with roughly 89% seen just once and 0.65% to 1% held by the top ten. Specimen: peripheral blood. The receptor source for this set is a man between 18 and 35 years old with COVID-19, enrolled during active disease.

The rearrangement joins TRBV19 to TRBJ1-4; TRBD1 is a possible D gene (6 bases). This CDR3 contains 16 residues. Trimming shortened V by 5 bases and J by 0 bases, and 13 bases separated the two germline ends. The V gene's germline CDR1 is LNHDA and CDR2 SQIVND (reference sequence). The CDR3 DNA is TGTGCCAGTAGTGCCGACAGGTCTACAACTAATGAAAAACTGTTTTTT. It specifies CASSADRSTTNEKLFF.

V is TRBV12-3 or TRBV12-4 and J is TRBJ2-5; weak D call: TRBD1 (6 bases). Trimming removed 5 bases from V and 9 bases from J, with 13 bases in between. The CDR3 covers 12 residues. The CDR3 loop is CASSPQGLSQYF. CDR3 nucleotides: TGTGCCAGCAGTCCCCAGGGGTTGTCCCAGTACTTC.

The chain carries TRBV5-1 and TRBJ2-2; a weak D match, TRBD2 (5 bases). In germline, CDR1 is SGHRS, CDR2 YFSETQ. V shed 5 bases and J shed 4 bases, with 9 bases lying between them. The CDR3 loop spans 13 amino acids. The CDR3 region is CASREAITGELFF. CDR3 DNA sequence: TGCGCCAGCAGGGAGGCCATCACCGGGGAGCTGTTTTTT.

The rearrangement joins TRBV2 to TRBJ2-2, with TRBD1 matching over 7 bases. Germline V gene lookup returns CDR1 SNHLY and CDR2 FYNNEI. The V gene end was trimmed by 5 bases and the J gene end by 3 bases; junction bases not matched to a gene: 6. The CDR3 length is 15 residues. The CDR3 protein is CASSPQGMDTGELFF. As DNA, the CDR3 is TGTGCCAGCAGTCCACAGGGGATGGACACCGGGGAGCTGTTTTTT. Variable domain in full (rest from reference TRBV2 and TRBJ2-2): EPEVTQTPSHQVTQMGQEVILRCVPISNHLYFYWYRQILGQKVEFLVSFYNNEISEKSEIFDDQFSVERPDGSNFTLKIRSTKLEDSAMYFCASSPQGMDTGELFFGEGSRLTVL.

CDR3 residues: CASSETGTNSPLHF. The CDR3 DNA reads TGCGCCAGCAGTGAGACAGGGACAAATTCACCCCTCCACTTT. This chain joins TRBV10-2 and TRBJ1-6, with D possibly matching TRBD1 (6 bases). CDR1 and CDR2 from the germline V gene are WSHSY and SAAADI. V was trimmed by 2 bases and J by 7 bases, leaving 9 bases between them. The CDR3 extends over 14 amino acids.

The chain recombines TRBV10-3 with TRBJ2-7, with 11 positions matching TRBD2. CDR3 size: 17 residues. With V trimmed by 0 bases and J by 0 bases, 4 bases remained unmatched. Germline CDR1 and CDR2: ENHRY and SYGVKD. Written as DNA, the CDR3 is TGTGCCATCAGTGAGTCACTAGCGGGGGCCTTCTCCTACGAGCAGTACTTC. Translating it yields CAISESLAGAFSYEQYF.

The chain couples TRBV3-1 (or the pseudogene TRBV3-2) to TRBJ2-2; D is uncertain. The CDR3 is 12 residues long. V lost 7 bases and J lost 6, with 9 bases in between. CDR1 is LGHDT, CDR2 YNNKEL, per germline (reference sequence). The CDR3 loop is CASTTWPGELFF. DNA of the CDR3: TGTGCCAGCACCACGTGGCCCGGGGAGCTGTTTTTT.

The chain recombines TRBV11-3 with TRBJ2-3; TRBD2 might be the D (5 bases). This CDR3 has 13 amino acids. Germline V gene lookup returns CDR1 SGHNT and CDR2 YENEEA. V lost 5 bases and J 6 bases, leaving 12 bases between the germline ends. The CDR3 protein is CASSLGGFDTQYF. DNA for the CDR3: TGTGCCAGCAGCCTCGGAGGCTTTGATACGCAGTATTTT.

V usage is TRBV25-1 and J usage is TRBJ2-2, with D perhaps TRBD2 (6 bases). The ends were cut back, 2 bases at V and 7 bases at J, with 23 bases in the middle. Per germline, CDR1 MGHDK and CDR2 SYGVNS. There are 18 residues in the CDR3. The CDR3 protein is CASSELLSSGVVGGELFF. CDR3 DNA sequence: TGTGCCAGCAGTGAACTTCTATCGTCGGGAGTAGTTGGCGGGGAGCTGTTTTTT.

V gene TRBV5-1 combines with J gene TRBJ2-5; the match to TRBD1 covers 10 bases. Germline V gene lookup returns CDR1 SGHRS and CDR2 YFSETQ. The CDR3 sequence is 16 residues long. The V gene end was trimmed by 5 bases and the J gene end by 4 bases; junction bases not matched to a gene: 11. CDR3 residues: CASSDDRGLGRETQYF. CDR3 bases: TGCGCCAGCAGTGACGACAGGGGGCTTGGTCGAGAGACCCAGTACTTC.

This clone was seen only once. The rearrangement uses TRBV3-1 (or the pseudogene TRBV3-2) and TRBJ1-2; D is unresolved. The V end lost 4 bases, the J end lost 2 bases, and 5 bases lay between the germline ends. The germline V gene has CDR1 LGHDT and CDR2 YNNKEL (reference sequence). This CDR3 has 12 residues. The CDR3 here is CASSLRNYGYTF. In DNA, the CDR3 is TGTGCCAGCAGCCTTCGGAACTATGGCTACACCTTC.

This sequence joins TRBV7-9 and TRBJ2-6; 10 positions match TRBD2. The CDR3 is made up of 19 amino acids. Germline V gives CDR1 SEHNR, CDR2 FQNEAQ (reference sequence). With 1 base clipped from V and 0 bases from J, the junction kept 6 bases outside the gene matches. The CDR3 reads CASSLVRLAGLSGANVLTF. CDR3 DNA: TGTGCCAGCAGCTTAGTCCGACTAGCGGGTCTCTCTGGGGCCAACGTCCTGACTTTC.

This clone appeared a single time. The J gene is TRBJ2-3, the V gene TRBV11-3; possibly TRBD2 for D (6 bases). In germline, CDR1 is SGHNT, CDR2 YENEEA. The CDR3 has 16 amino acids. V was clipped by 6 bases and J by 4 bases, with 20 bases between them. CDR3 loop: CASSLTGTGIADTQYF. CDR3 nucleotide sequence: TGTGCCAGCAGTTTAACCGGGACTGGGATCGCAGATACGCAGTATTTT.

This clone was seen a few times. The chain has TRBV7-8 and TRBJ2-7, with unresolved D. Germline loops: CDR1 SGHVS, CDR2 FQNEAQ. The CDR3 has 11 residues. Deletions cut 5 bases from V and 4 bases from J, with 6 bases between. The CDR3 here is CASSVLYEQYF. DNA of the CDR3: TGTGCCAGCAGCGTTCTATACGAGCAGTACTTC.